The T cell receptor beta chain under discussion was sequenced for a study of shared clonotypes between healthy human individuals. General study points: Generation of non-shared clonotypes was less probable than generation of clonotypes shared by all four donors. The represented genetic and exposure-history diversity was limited by the small number of donors.

Profiled with immunoSEQ multiplex PCR; TCRdb holds only in-frame clones, not every one. The table lists 1 million to 1.3 million clones, more than 75% of them singletons, with 0.6% to 0.7% in the top ten. A CD45RA-negative memory subset and a CD45RA+ naive subset were separated from the CD4+ cells. CDR1 MNHEY and CDR2 SMNVEV come from the germline V gene (reference sequence). V gave up 3 bases and J gave up 0 bases, with 14 bases separating them. This CDR3 spans 17 amino acids. As for this clone: Its antigen is undetermined.

The V gene is TRBV27, the J gene TRBJ2-2; D may be TRBD1 (6 bases). The sequencing sample was made of memory CD4+ T cells from PBMCs. Subset specified: CD45RA-negative fraction. The sequence was collected from a man younger than 35 in good health. Some clones in this sample may be carry-over from other donors' samples. CDR3 in amino acids: CASSFLQGRANTGELFF. The CDR3 DNA follows: TGTGCCAGCAGTTTCTTACAGGGTCGGGCGAACACCGGGGAGCTGTTTTTT.